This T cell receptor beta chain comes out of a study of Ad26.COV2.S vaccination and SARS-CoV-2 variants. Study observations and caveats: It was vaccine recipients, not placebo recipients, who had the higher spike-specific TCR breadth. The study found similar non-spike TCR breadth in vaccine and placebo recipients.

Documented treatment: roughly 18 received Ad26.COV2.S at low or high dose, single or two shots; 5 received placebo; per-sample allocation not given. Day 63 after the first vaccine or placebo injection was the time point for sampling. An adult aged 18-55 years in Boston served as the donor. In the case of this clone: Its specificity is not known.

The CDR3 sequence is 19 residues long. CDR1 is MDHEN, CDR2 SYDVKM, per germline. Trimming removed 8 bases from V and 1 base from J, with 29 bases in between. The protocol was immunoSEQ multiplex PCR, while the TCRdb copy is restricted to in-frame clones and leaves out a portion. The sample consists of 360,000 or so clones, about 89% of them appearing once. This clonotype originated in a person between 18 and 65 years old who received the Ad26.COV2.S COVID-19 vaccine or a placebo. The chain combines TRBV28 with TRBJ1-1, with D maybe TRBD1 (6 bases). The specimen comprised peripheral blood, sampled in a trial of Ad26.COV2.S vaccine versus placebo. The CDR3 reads CASRINGGGRTDSNTEAFF. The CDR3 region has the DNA TGTGCCAGCCGAATAAATGGGGGGGGCAGGACTGATTCGAACACTGAAGCTTTCTTT.